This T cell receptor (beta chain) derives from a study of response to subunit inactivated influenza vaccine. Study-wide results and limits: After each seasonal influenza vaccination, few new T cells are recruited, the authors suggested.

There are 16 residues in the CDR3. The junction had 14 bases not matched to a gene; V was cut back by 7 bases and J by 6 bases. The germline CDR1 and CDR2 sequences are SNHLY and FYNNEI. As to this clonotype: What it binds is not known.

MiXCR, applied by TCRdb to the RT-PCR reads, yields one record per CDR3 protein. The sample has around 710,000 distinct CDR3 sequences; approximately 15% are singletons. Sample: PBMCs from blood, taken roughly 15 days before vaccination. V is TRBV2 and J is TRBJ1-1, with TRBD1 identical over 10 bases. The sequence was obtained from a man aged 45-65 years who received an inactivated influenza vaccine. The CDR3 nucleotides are TGTGCCAGCATAACCCCGGGACAGGGGTTAGGAGCTGAAGCTTTCTTT. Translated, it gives CASITPGQGLGAEAFF.